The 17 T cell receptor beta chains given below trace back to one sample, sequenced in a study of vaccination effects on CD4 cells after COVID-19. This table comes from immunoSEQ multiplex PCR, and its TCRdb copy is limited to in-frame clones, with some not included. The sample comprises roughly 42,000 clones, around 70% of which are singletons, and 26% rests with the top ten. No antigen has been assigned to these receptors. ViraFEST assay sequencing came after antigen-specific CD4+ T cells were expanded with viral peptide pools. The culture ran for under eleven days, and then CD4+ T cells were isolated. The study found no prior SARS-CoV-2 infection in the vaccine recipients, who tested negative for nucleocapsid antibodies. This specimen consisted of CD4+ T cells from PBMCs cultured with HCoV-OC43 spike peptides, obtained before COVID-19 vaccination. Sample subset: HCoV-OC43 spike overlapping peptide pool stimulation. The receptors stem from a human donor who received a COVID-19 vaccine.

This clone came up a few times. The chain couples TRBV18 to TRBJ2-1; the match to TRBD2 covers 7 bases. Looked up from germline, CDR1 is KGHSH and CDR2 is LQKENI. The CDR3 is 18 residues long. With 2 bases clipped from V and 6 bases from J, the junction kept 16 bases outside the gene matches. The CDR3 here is CASSPNRGGGSRFNEQFF. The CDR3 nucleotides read TGTGCCAGCTCACCAAACCGCGGAGGCGGGAGCCGATTCAATGAGCAGTTCTTC.

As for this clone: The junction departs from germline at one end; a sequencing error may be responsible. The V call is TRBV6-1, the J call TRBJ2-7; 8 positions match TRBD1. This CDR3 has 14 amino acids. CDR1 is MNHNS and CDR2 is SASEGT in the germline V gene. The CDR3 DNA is TGTGCCAGCAGTCAAGCGGACAGGGCCTACGAGCAGTACTTC. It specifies CASSQADRAYEQYF.

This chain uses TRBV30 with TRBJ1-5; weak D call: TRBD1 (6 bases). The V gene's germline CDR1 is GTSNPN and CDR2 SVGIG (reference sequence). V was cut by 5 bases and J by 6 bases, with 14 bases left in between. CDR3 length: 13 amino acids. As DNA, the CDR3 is TGTGCCTGGTGTATCACAGGGCGTCAGCCCCAGCATTTT. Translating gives CAWCITGRQPQHF.

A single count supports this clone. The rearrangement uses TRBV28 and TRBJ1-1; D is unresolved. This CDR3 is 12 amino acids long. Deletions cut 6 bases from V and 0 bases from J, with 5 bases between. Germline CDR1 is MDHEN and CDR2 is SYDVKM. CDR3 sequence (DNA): TGTGCCAGCAGCCCCGTGAACACTGAAGCTTTCTTT. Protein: CASSPVNTEAFF.

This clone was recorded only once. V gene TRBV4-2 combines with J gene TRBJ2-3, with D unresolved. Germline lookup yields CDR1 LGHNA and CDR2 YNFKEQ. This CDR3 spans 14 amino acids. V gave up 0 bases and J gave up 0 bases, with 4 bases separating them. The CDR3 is CASSQDDSTDTQYF. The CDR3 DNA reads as TGTGCCAGCAGCCAAGACGACAGCACAGATACGCAGTATTTT.

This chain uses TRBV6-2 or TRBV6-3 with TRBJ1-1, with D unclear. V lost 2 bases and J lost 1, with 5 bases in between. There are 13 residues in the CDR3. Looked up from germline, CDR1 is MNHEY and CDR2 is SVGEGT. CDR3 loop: CASSYTENTEAFF. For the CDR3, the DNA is TGTGCCAGCAGTTACACGGAGAACACTGAAGCTTTCTTT.

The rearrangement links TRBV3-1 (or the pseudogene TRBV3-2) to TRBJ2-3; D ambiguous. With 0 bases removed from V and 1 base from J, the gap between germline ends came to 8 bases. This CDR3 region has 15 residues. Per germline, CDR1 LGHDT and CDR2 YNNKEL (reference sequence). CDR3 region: CASSQDTRGTDTQYF. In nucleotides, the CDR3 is TGTGCCAGCAGCCAAGATACGAGAGGCACAGATACGCAGTATTTT.

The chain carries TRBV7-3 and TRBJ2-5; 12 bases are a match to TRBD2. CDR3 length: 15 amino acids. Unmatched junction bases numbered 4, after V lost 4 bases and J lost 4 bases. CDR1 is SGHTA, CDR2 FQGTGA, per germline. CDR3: CASSSPTSGGETQYF. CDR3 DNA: TGTGCCAGCAGCTCCCCGACTAGCGGGGGAGAGACCCAGTACTTC.

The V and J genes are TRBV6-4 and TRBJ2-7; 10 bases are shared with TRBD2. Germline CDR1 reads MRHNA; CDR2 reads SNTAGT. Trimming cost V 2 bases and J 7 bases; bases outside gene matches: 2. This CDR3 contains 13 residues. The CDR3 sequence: CASSDAGLAEQYF. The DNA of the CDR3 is TGTGCCAGCAGTGACGCGGGACTAGCGGAGCAGTACTTC.

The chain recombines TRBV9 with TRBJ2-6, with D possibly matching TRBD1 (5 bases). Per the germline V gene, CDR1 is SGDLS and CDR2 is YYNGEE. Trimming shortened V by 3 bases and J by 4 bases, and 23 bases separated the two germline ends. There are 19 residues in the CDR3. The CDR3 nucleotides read TGTGCCAGCAGCGAGAGGAATAGGGGCCTGGAAGCCGGGGCCAACGTCCTGACTTTC. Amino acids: CASSERNRGLEAGANVLTF.

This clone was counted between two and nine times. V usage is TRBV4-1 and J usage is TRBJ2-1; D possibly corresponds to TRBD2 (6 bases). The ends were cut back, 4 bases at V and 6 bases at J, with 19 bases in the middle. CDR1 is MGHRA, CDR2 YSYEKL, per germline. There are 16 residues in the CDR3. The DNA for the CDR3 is TGCGCCAGCAGCCCCCCATTGGCGGGGACGACCAATGAGCAGTTCTTC. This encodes CASSPPLAGTTNEQFF.

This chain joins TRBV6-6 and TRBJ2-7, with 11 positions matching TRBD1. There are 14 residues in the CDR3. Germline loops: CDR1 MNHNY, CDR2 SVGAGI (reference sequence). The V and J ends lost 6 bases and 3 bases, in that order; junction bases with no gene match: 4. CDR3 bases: TGTGCCAGCAGCGGACAGGGGGCTGTCTACGAGCAGTACTTC. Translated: CASSGQGAVYEQYF.

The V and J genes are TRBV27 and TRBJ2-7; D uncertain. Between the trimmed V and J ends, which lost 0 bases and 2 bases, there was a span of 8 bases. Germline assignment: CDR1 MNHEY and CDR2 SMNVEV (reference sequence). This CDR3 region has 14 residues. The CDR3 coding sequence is TGTGCCAGCAGTTTATCGGGCGGTCCCTACGAGCAGTACTTC. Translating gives CASSLSGGPYEQYF.

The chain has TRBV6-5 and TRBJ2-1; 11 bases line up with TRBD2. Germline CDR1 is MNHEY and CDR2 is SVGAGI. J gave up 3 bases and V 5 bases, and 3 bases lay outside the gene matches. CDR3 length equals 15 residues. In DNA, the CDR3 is TGTGCCAGCAGTCGGACTAGCGGGCTCTACAATGAGCAGTTCTTC. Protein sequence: CASSRTSGLYNEQFF.

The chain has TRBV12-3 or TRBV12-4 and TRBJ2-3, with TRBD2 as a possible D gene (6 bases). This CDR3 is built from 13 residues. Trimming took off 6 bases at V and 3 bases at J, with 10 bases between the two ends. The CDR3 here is CASSRGNTDTQYF. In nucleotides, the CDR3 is TGTGCCAGCAGCCGGGGGAATACAGATACGCAGTATTTT.

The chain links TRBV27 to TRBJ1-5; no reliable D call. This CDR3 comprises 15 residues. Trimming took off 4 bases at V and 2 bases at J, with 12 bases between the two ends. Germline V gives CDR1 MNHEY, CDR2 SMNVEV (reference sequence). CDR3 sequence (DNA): TGTGCCAGCAGTTCGTCCTGGATAGGCAATCAGCCCCAGCATTTT. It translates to CASSSSWIGNQPQHF.

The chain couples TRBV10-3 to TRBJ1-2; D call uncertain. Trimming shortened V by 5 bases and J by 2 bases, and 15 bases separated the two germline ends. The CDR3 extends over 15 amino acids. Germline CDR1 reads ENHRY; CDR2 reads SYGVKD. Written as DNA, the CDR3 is TGTGCCATCAGTCTAGACATTGGACTCAACTATGGCTACACCTTC. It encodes CAISLDIGLNYGYTF.